This T cell receptor (beta chain) is from a study of T cell responses to AZD1222 COVID-19 vaccine. Study observations and caveats: Unmutated variant regions are reportedly targeted by nearly half of spike-specific TCRs.

The table lists this clone with a count of one. Its specificity is not known. The germline gives CDR1 SGHRS, CDR2 YFSETQ. Losses at the gene ends were 4 bases for V and 3 bases for J; bases not matched to a gene: 8. The CDR3 spans 15 residues. Some clones are missing from TCRdb's copy, which holds only in-frame ones; the method was immunoSEQ multiplex PCR. The profile covers approximately 170,000 clones, with 70% to 90% appearing a single time and 0.85% to 1.1% taken by the ten largest. This sequence joins TRBV5-1 and TRBJ1-2; TRBD1 aligns across 8 bases. The sequence was obtained from an adult who received the AZD1222 COVID-19 vaccine. The sequencing used peripheral blood, collected 28 days after the second AZD1222 dose. The CDR3 is CASSGETGADYGYTF. The CDR3 DNA is TGCGCCAGCAGCGGGGAGACAGGGGCCGACTATGGCTACACCTTC.